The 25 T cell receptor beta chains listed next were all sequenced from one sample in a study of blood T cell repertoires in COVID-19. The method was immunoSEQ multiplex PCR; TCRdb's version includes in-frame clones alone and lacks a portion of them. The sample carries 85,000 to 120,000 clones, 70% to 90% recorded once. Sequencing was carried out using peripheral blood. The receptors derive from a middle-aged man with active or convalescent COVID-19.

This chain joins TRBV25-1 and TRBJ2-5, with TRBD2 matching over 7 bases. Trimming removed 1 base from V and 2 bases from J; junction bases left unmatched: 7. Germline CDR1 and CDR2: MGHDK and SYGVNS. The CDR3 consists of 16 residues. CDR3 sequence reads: CASSESSGRGQETQYF. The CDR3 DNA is TGTGCCAGCAGTGAATCTTCGGGGAGGGGTCAAGAGACCCAGTACTTC.

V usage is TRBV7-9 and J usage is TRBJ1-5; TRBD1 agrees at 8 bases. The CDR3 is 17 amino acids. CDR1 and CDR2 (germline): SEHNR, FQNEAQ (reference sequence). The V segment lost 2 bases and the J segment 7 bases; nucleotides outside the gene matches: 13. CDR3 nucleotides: TGTGCCAGCAGCTTATGGACACCACAGGGGGGCCGGCAGCCCCAGCATTTT. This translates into CASSLWTPQGGRQPQHF. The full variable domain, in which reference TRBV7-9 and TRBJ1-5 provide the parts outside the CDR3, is DTGVSQNPRHKITKRGQNVTFRCDPISEHNRLYWYRQTLGQGPEFLTYFQNEAQLEKSRLLSDRFSAERPKGSFSTLEIQRTEQGDSAMYLCASSLWTPQGGRQPQHFGDGTRLSIL.

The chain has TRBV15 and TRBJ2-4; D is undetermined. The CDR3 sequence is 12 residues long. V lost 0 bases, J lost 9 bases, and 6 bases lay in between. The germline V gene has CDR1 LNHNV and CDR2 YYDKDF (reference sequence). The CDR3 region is CATSRDRSIQYF. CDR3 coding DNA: TGTGCCACCAGCAGAGATCGTAGCATTCAGTACTTC.

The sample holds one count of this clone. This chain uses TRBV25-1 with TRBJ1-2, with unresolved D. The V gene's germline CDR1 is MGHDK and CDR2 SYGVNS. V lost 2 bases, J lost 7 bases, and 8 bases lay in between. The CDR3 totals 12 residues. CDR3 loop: CASSEARLGYTF. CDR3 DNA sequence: TGTGCCAGCAGTGAAGCGAGGCTTGGCTACACCTTC.

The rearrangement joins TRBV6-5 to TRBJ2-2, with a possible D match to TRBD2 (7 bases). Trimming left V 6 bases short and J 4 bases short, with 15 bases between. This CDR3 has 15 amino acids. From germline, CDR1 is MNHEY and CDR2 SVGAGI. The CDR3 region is CASSRGAGGTGELFF. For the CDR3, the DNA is TGTGCCAGCAGCCGGGGGGCCGGGGGCACCGGGGAGCTGTTTTTT.

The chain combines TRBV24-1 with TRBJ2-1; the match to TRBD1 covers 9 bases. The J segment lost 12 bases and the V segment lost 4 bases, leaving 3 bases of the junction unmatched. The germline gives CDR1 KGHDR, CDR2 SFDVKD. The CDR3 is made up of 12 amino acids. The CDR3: CATSEGTGPQFF. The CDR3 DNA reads TGTGCCACCAGTGAGGGGACAGGGCCGCAGTTCTTC.

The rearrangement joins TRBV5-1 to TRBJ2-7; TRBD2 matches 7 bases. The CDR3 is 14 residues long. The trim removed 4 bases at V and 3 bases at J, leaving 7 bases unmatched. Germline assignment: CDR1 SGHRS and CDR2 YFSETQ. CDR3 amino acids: CASSTGGSFYEQYF. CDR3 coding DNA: TGCGCCAGCAGCACGGGGGGTTCTTTCTACGAGCAGTACTTC.

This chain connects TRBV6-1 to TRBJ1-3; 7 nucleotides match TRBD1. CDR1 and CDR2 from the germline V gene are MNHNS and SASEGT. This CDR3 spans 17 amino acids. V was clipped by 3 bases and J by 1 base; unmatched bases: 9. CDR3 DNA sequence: TGTGCCAGCAGTGATCCCTCACAGGGGTTTTCTGGAAACACCATATATTTT. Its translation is CASSDPSQGFSGNTIYF.

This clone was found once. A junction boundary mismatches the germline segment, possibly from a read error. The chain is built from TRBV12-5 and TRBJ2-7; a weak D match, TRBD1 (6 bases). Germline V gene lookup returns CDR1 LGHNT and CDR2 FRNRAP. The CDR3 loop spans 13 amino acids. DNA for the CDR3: TGTGCTAGTGGCCCATCTGGGACAACTGGCCACACATTC. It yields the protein CASGPSGTTGHTF.

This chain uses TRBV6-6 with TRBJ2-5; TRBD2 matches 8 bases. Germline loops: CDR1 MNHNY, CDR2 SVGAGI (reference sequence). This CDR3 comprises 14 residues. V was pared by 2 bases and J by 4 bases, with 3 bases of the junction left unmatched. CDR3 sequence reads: CASSYPAGGETQYF. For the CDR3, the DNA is TGTGCCAGCAGTTACCCCGCGGGGGGAGAGACCCAGTACTTC.

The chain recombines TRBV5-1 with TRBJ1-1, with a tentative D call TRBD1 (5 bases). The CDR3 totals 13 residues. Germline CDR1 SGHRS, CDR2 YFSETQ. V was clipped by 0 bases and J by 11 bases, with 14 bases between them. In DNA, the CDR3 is TGCGCCAGCAGCTTGGCCGGGGGAGCCAATGCTTTCTTT. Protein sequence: CASSLAGGANAFF.

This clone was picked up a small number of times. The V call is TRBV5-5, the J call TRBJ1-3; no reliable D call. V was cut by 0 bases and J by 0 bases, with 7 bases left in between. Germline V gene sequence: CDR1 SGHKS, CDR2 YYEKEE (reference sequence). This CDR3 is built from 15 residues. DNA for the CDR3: TGTGCCAGCAGCTTGGGGGGAGCCTCTGGAAACACCATATATTTT. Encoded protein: CASSLGGASGNTIYF. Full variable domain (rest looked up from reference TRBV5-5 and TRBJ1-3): DAGVTQSPTHLIKTRGQQVTLRCSPISGHKSVSWYQQVLGQGPQFIFQYYEKEERGRGNFPDRFSARQFPNYSSELNVNALLLGDSALYLCASSLGGASGNTIYFGEGSWLTVV.

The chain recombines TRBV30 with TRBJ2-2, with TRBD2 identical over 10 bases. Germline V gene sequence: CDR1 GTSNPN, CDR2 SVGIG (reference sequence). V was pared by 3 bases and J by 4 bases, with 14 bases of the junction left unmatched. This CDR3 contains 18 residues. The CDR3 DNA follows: TGTGCCTGGAGAACAGGTTCCGTTACTAGCGGGGTCACCGGGGAGCTGTTTTTT. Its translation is CAWRTGSVTSGVTGELFF.

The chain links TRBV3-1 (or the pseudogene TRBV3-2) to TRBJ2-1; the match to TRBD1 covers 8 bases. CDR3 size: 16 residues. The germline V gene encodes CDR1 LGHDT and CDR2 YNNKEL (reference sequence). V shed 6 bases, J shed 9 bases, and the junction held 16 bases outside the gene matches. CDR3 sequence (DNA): TGTGCCAGCAGTCCCCTGGACAGGGCGCGCGGGGTTGAGCAGTTCTTC. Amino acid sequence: CASSPLDRARGVEQFF.

For the CDR3, the DNA is TGTGCCAGCAGTTACTTAGAGAATCAGCCCCAGCATTTT. Translation gives CASSYLENQPQHF. V usage is TRBV6-5 and J usage is TRBJ1-5, with D uncertain. Trimming removed 1 base at V and 4 bases at J, with 5 bases between. Germline CDR1 MNHEY, CDR2 SVGAGI. The CDR3 runs 13 residues.

The CDR3 nucleotides read TGTGCCATCAGGGGGACAGACGATAATTCACCCCTCCACTTT. Translating it yields CAIRGTDDNSPLHF. The chain links TRBV10-3 to TRBJ1-6, with TRBD1 matching over 7 bases. The V and J ends lost 6 bases and 5 bases, in that order; junction bases with no gene match: 4. Germline CDR1 reads ENHRY; CDR2 reads SYGVKD. This CDR3 has 14 residues.

CDR3 nucleotide sequence: TGTGCCAGCAGCTTAACGGGGAGCTCCTACAATGAGCAGTTCTTC. Its translation is CASSLTGSSYNEQFF. The rearrangement joins TRBV7-2 to TRBJ2-1; maybe TRBD2 (5 bases). The CDR3 consists of 15 residues. The germline V gene encodes CDR1 SGHTA and CDR2 FQGNSA. Trimming cost V 2 bases and J 0 bases, with 8 bases left between them.

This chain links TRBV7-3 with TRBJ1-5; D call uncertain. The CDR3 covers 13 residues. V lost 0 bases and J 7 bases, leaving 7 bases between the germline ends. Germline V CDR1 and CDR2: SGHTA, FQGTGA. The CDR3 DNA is TGTGCCAGCAGCTTAACGTCAGAACAGCCCCAGCATTTT. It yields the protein CASSLTSEQPQHF.

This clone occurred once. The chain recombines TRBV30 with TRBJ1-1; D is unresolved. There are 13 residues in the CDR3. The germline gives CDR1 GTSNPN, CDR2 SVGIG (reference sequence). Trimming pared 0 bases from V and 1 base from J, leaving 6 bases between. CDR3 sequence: CAWSVQPNTEAFF. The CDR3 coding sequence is TGTGCCTGGAGTGTACAGCCGAACACTGAAGCTTTCTTT.

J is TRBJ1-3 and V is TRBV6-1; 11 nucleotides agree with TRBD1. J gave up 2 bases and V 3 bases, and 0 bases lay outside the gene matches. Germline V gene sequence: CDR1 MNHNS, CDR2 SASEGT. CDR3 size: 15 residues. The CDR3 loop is CASSEGQGAGNTIYF. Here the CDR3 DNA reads TGTGCCAGCAGTGAGGGACAGGGGGCTGGAAACACCATATATTTT.

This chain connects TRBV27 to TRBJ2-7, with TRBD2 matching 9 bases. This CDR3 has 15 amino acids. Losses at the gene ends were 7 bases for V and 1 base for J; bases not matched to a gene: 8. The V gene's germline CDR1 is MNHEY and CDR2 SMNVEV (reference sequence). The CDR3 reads CASMRSGGNSYEQYF. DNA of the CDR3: TGTGCCAGCATGAGGAGCGGGGGGAATTCCTACGAGCAGTACTTC.

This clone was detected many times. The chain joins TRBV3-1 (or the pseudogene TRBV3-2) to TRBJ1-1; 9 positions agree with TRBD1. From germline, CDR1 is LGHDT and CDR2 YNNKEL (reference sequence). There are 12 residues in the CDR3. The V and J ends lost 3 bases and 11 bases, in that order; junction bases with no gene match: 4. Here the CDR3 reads CASSQGTGWAFF. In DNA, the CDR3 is TGTGCCAGCAGCCAGGGGACAGGGTGGGCTTTCTTT.

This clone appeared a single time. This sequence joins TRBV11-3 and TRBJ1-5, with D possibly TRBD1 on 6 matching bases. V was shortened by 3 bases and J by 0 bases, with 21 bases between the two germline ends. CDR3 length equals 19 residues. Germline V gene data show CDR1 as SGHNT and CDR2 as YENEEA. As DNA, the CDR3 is TGTGCCAGCAGCTTCCCCCCGGGGGGCTTTTATGATAGCAATCAGCCCCAGCATTTT. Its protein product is CASSFPPGGFYDSNQPQHF.

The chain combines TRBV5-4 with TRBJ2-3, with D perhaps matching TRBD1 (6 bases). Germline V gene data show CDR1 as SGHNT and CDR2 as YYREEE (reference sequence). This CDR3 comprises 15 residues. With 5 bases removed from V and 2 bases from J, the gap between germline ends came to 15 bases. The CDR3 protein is CASSLKRGYTDTQYF. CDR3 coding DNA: TGTGCCAGCAGTCTAAAAAGGGGGTACACAGATACGCAGTATTTT.

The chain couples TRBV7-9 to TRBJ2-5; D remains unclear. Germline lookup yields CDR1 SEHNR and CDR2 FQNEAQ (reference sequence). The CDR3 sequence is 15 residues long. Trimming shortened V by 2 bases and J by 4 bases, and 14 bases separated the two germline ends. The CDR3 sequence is CASSLSLGSSETQYF. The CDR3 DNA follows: TGTGCCAGCAGCTTATCCCTAGGAAGTTCAGAGACCCAGTACTTC.